The T cell receptor beta chain described here comes from a study of T cells expressing NK-cell markers. Study information: According to the study, TCR beta repertoires originated from sorted CD3+CD56+NKG2C+, CD3+CD56+NKG2C- and CD3+CD56-NKG2C+ T cells. Study-level points and caveats: Similarly, these clonotypes led the CD3+CD56-NKG2C+ fraction as well in several donors.

This CDR3 contains 14 residues. TCRdb re-called the 5' RACE reads and catalogs CDR3 proteins one per entry, DNA excluded. Its listing shows some 150,000 distinct CDR3 sequences. In regard to this clonotype: As yet, its antigen is unknown.

The specimen was blood T cells: a sorted CD56 or NKG2C T cell subset, CD4+ or CD8+ T cells, or bulk PBMC T cells (not recorded which). The chain combines TRBV12-3 or TRBV12-4 with TRBJ1-4; TCRdb selects TRBD1, and the lack of DNA leaves this call unchecked. The sequence came from a woman in her fifties or sixties in good health. The CDR3 loop reads CASRGRATNEKLFF.